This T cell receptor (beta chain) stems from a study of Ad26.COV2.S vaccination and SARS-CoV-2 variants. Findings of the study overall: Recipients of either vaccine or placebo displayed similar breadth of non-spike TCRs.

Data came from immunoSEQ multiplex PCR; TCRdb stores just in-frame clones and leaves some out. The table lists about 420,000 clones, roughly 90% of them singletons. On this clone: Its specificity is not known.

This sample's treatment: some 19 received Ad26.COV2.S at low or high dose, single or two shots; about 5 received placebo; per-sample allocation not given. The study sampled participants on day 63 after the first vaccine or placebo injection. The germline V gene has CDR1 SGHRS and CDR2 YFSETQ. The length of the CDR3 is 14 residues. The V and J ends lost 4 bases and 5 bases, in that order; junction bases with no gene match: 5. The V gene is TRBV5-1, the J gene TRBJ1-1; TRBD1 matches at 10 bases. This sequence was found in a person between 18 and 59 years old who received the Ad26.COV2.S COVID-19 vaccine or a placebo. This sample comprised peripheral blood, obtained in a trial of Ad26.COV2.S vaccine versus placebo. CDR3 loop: CASSPWTGGTEAFF. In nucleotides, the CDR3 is TGCGCCAGCAGCCCCTGGACAGGGGGGACTGAAGCTTTCTTT.